The 32 T cell receptor beta chains given below trace back to one sample, sequenced in a study of technical replicates of blood from a handful of donors. Sequencing used immunoSEQ multiplex PCR; TCRdb keeps in-frame clones, though not all of them. In the table there are 75,000 to 100,000 clones, about 96% of which are singletons. Sequenced: T cells isolated from PBMCs. The receptors were sampled from a human donor in good health.

The genes are TRBV9 and TRBJ2-5, with D unclear. The V and J ends lost 0 bases and 5 bases respectively, with 11 bases between them. The CDR3 runs 14 residues. Per the germline V gene, CDR1 is SGDLS and CDR2 is YYNGEE. CDR3 in DNA: TGTGCCAGCAGCGTAGGAACGTTCGCGGAGACCCAGTACTTC. This translates into CASSVGTFAETQYF.

The V gene is TRBV7-9, the J gene TRBJ2-7; 9 bases line up with TRBD1. The germline gives CDR1 SEHNR, CDR2 FQNEAQ (reference sequence). Trimming removed 6 bases from V and 5 bases from J; junction bases left unmatched: 8. The CDR3 sequence is 14 residues long. CDR3 bases: TGTGCCAGCAGGCGGACAGGGGCGCCAGACGAGCAGTACTTC. It translates to CASRRTGAPDEQYF.

The chain couples TRBV29-1 to TRBJ2-5; D is unclear. Germline values: CDR1 SQVTM, CDR2 ANQGSEA. Trimming shortened V by 3 bases and J by 1 base, and 15 bases separated the two germline ends. The CDR3 length is 15 residues. The CDR3 sequence is CSVDAGKKIQETQYF. CDR3 bases: TGCAGCGTTGACGCTGGCAAAAAAATCCAAGAGACCCAGTACTTC.

The V call is TRBV6-1, the J call TRBJ2-1; 9 nucleotides align to TRBD1. This CDR3 contains 14 residues. From germline, CDR1 is MNHNS and CDR2 SASEGT. V lost 10 bases, J lost 12 bases, and 16 bases stayed unmatched. The CDR3 region has the DNA TGTGCCACCTACCGGACAGGGGAAAATAGGGGGCAGTTCTTC. It yields the protein CATYRTGENRGQFF.

This chain joins TRBV5-4 and TRBJ1-1; 7 positions agree with TRBD1. The CDR3 length is 13 residues. The V segment lost 4 bases and the J segment 1 base; nucleotides outside the gene matches: 1. Germline-derived CDR1 and CDR2 are SGHNT and YYREEE (reference sequence). CDR3 coding DNA: TGTGCCAGCAGCCGACAGGGGAACACTGAAGCTTTCTTT. This gives the protein CASSRQGNTEAFF.

V and J are TRBV6-6 and TRBJ2-1, with 11 bases matching TRBD2. This CDR3 region has 15 residues. With 6 bases clipped from V and 3 bases from J, the junction kept 4 bases outside the gene matches. Germline V gene sequence: CDR1 MNHNY, CDR2 SVGAGI (reference sequence). This CDR3 reads CASSDGTSGYNEQFF. DNA of the CDR3: TGTGCCAGCAGCGACGGGACTAGCGGCTACAATGAGCAGTTCTTC.

The chain combines TRBV2 with TRBJ2-1; 9 bases map to TRBD2. After removal of 7 bases from V and 6 bases from J, the junction contained 10 bases not matched to a gene. This CDR3 is 15 amino acids long. Germline V CDR1 and CDR2: SNHLY, FYNNEI. The CDR3, as DNA: TGTGCCAGCAATAATCCAGGACTAGCGACCAATGAGCAGTTCTTC. Translated, it gives CASNNPGLATNEQFF.

The genes are TRBV6-5 and TRBJ2-1; 8 bases map to TRBD1. The CDR3 runs 15 residues. Germline V gives CDR1 MNHEY, CDR2 SVGAGI. J lost 6 bases, V lost 2 bases, and 6 bases had no gene match. For the CDR3, the DNA is TGTGCCAGCAGTTACACCAGACAGGGGATCAATGAGCAGTTCTTC. Protein product: CASSYTRQGINEQFF.

The chain links TRBV4-1 to TRBJ1-4, with TRBD1 matching 7 bases. The CDR3 sequence is 16 residues long. The junction had 6 bases not matched to a gene; V was cut back by 3 bases and J by 2 bases. Per germline, CDR1 MGHRA and CDR2 YSYEKL. The CDR3 DNA reads TGCGCCAGCAGCCAGAGACTAGGGGGCACTAATGAAAAACTGTTTTTT. It is translated as CASSQRLGGTNEKLFF.

CDR3 sequence reads: CASSQPGQAIDTEAFF. CDR3 nucleotide sequence: TGTGCCAGCAGCCAGCCGGGACAGGCTATAGACACTGAAGCTTTCTTT. This rearrangement joins TRBV7-6 to TRBJ1-1, with 8 bases identical to TRBD1. The CDR3 is 16 amino acids. V was clipped by 5 bases and J by 3 bases; unmatched bases: 11. Germline CDR1 and CDR2: SGHVS and FNYEAQ.

V usage is TRBV7-8 and J usage is TRBJ2-6, with unresolved D. The length of the CDR3 is 15 residues. Trimming cost V 4 bases and J 6 bases, with 13 bases left between them. Germline values: CDR1 SGHVS, CDR2 FQNEAQ. This CDR3 is CASSSLVFAANVLTF. The CDR3 coding sequence is TGTGCCAGCAGCTCTCTAGTGTTTGCGGCCAACGTCCTGACTTTC.

This clone was observed a single time. The V gene is TRBV4-2, the J gene TRBJ2-1, with 8 bases identical to TRBD2. The ends lost 0 bases at V and 4 bases at J; junction bases unmatched: 5. From germline, CDR1 is LGHNA and CDR2 YNFKEQ. This CDR3 has 16 residues. CDR3 nucleotides: TGTGCCAGCAGCCAAGAGGAGGTAGCGGGGTACAATGAGCAGTTCTTC. Its protein product is CASSQEEVAGYNEQFF.

This rearrangement joins TRBV30 to TRBJ2-3; D is undetermined. Germline-derived CDR1 and CDR2 are GTSNPN and SVGIG (reference sequence). CDR3 length equals 12 residues. Trimming left V 4 bases short and J 0 bases short, with 5 bases between. CDR3 nucleotide sequence: TGTGCCTGGACTATCAGCACAGATACGCAGTATTTT. It translates to CAWTISTDTQYF.

The V call is TRBV27, the J call TRBJ2-2; 9 bases are shared with TRBD2. Germline V gene sequence: CDR1 MNHEY, CDR2 SMNVEV (reference sequence). This CDR3 has 14 amino acids. V trimming: 6 bases; J trimming: 6 bases; junction bases outside the gene matches: 5. The CDR3 sequence is CASRLLAGSGELFF. The CDR3 DNA reads TGTGCCAGCAGACTGCTAGCGGGGTCCGGGGAGCTGTTTTTT.

This chain links TRBV10-1 with TRBJ1-5, with D maybe TRBD1 (5 bases). Germline CDR1 WNHNN, CDR2 SYGVQD (reference sequence). V was clipped by 8 bases and J by 4 bases, with 12 bases between them. The CDR3 consists of 13 residues. CDR3 region: CASCGQRNQPQHF. In DNA form, the CDR3 reads TGCGCCAGCTGCGGACAAAGGAATCAGCCCCAGCATTTT.

The rearrangement joins TRBV19 to TRBJ1-4, with 10 bases matching TRBD1. Germline CDR1 and CDR2: LNHDA and SQIVND (reference sequence). The V and J ends lost 6 bases and 9 bases, in that order; junction bases with no gene match: 10. The CDR3 contains 15 residues. The CDR3 region is CASSLTGTGVQKLFF. The CDR3 DNA sequence: TGTGCCAGTAGCCTGACCGGGACAGGGGTACAAAAACTGTTTTTT.

As DNA, the CDR3 is TGTGCCAGCAATCTCGGGGGGTCGGAGACCCAGTACTTC. Encoded protein: CASNLGGSETQYF. The rearrangement uses TRBV9 and TRBJ2-5, with 7 positions matching TRBD2. J gave up 5 bases and V 6 bases, and 7 bases lay outside the gene matches. The CDR3 loop spans 13 amino acids. Germline-derived CDR1 and CDR2 are SGDLS and YYNGEE.

The rearrangement uses TRBV27 and TRBJ1-2, with D maybe TRBD1 (6 bases). This CDR3 is built from 12 residues. V dropped 3 bases and J dropped 7 bases, with 9 bases sitting between them. Per the germline V gene, CDR1 is MNHEY and CDR2 is SMNVEV (reference sequence). CDR3: CASSLGGLGYTF. CDR3 nucleotide sequence: TGTGCCAGCAGTTTGGGGGGGCTTGGCTACACCTTC.

This chain joins TRBV7-8 and TRBJ2-2; D may be TRBD2 (5 bases). This CDR3 spans 14 amino acids. V lost 5 bases, J lost 2 bases, and 9 bases lay in between. Germline CDR1 SGHVS, CDR2 FQNEAQ. CDR3 protein: CASSPRTNTGELFF. For the CDR3, the DNA is TGTGCCAGCAGCCCTAGGACTAACACCGGGGAGCTGTTTTTT.

CDR3 sequence reads: CASSLTVGNQPQHF. The CDR3 bases are TGTGCCAGCAGCTTAACCGTAGGCAATCAGCCCCAGCATTTT. V is TRBV11-2 and J is TRBJ1-5; D is unresolved. Trimming removed 2 bases at V and 2 bases at J, with 7 bases between. Germline CDR1 is SGHAT and CDR2 is FQNNGV. This CDR3 has 14 residues.

The chain couples TRBV28 to TRBJ2-5; 8 bases fit TRBD1. The junction had 5 bases not matched to a gene; V was cut back by 6 bases and J by 5 bases. CDR3 length: 13 amino acids. Germline values: CDR1 MDHEN, CDR2 SYDVKM. The CDR3 spells CASRYQGAETQYF. The CDR3 nucleotides are TGTGCCAGCAGGTATCAGGGGGCTGAGACCCAGTACTTC.

The chain combines TRBV30 with TRBJ2-1, with no clear D. There are 12 residues in the CDR3. Germline CDR1 and CDR2: GTSNPN and SVGIG (reference sequence). Trimming took off 7 bases at V and 3 bases at J, with 10 bases between the two ends. In DNA, the CDR3 is TGTGCCTTTGAGACTTACTACAATGAGCAGTTCTTC. Amino acids: CAFETYYNEQFF.

The chain couples TRBV5-8 to TRBJ2-6; the D gene is possibly TRBD1 (6 bases). The CDR3 runs 17 residues. Germline-derived CDR1 and CDR2 are SGHTS and YDEGEE. V dropped 3 bases and J dropped 2 bases, with 15 bases sitting between them. The CDR3 coding sequence is TGTGCCAGCAGCTGGACAGAGTTGCTCGCTGGGGCCAACGTCCTGACTTTC. Amino acids: CASSWTELLAGANVLTF.

J is TRBJ1-1 and V is TRBV19; D unresolved. The CDR3 is made up of 14 amino acids. The germline V and J ends were trimmed by 11 bases and 0 bases, with 16 bases remaining between them. Germline V gene lookup returns CDR1 LNHDA and CDR2 SQIVND (reference sequence). This CDR3 reads CAVSTGDLNTEAFF. The DNA of the CDR3 is TGTGCCGTTTCAACGGGTGACTTGAACACTGAAGCTTTCTTT.

Here the CDR3 DNA reads TGTGCCAGCAGCTGGACACTAGCCATCGGTAGCGGTGAGCAGTTCTTC. Protein product: CASSWTLAIGSGEQFF. The V gene is TRBV27, the J gene TRBJ2-1, with a possible D match to TRBD2 (6 bases). Germline CDR1 is MNHEY and CDR2 is SMNVEV (reference sequence). V lost 6 bases to trimming and J lost 9 bases, with 24 bases between them. The CDR3 has 16 residues.

The CDR3 here is CASSQIPFGRQMNTEAFF. Here the CDR3 DNA reads TGCGCCAGCAGCCAAATACCATTCGGGAGACAGATGAACACTGAAGCTTTCTTT. The J gene is TRBJ1-1, the V gene TRBV4-3, with a weak D call TRBD1 (5 bases). V shed 2 bases and J shed 0 bases, with 19 bases lying between them. CDR1 is LGHNA and CDR2 is YSLEER in the germline V gene. The length of the CDR3 is 18 residues.

This clone was counted a single time. Here the CDR3 reads CASSLGGGYEQYF. DNA of the CDR3: TGTGCCAGCAGTTTGGGGGGAGGGTACGAGCAGTACTTC. This chain uses TRBV27 with TRBJ2-7; 7 bases match TRBD2. This CDR3 has 13 amino acids. Germline V gene sequence: CDR1 MNHEY, CDR2 SMNVEV (reference sequence). V dropped 3 bases and J dropped 4; count of bases not matched to a gene: 3.

The gene calls are TRBV5-1 and TRBJ2-7; tentative D call: TRBD1 (6 bases). Germline V CDR1 and CDR2: SGHRS, YFSETQ. The CDR3 covers 12 residues. The V end was cut by 4 bases, the J end by 6 bases, with 11 bases between. The CDR3 sequence: CASSTTGSEQYF. CDR3 DNA: TGCGCCAGCAGCACGACAGGCAGCGAGCAGTACTTC.

The chain employs TRBV4-1 and TRBJ2-6, with 7 nucleotides matching TRBD1. The trim removed 0 bases at V and 2 bases at J, leaving 4 bases unmatched. The CDR3 is made up of 17 amino acids. The V gene's germline CDR1 is MGHRA and CDR2 YSYEKL. Here the CDR3 reads CASSQDGTVTGANVLTF. As DNA, the CDR3 is TGCGCCAGCAGCCAAGATGGGACAGTCACTGGGGCCAACGTCCTGACTTTC.

The chain carries TRBV11-3 and TRBJ2-7, with 8 bases aligning to TRBD1. The CDR3 sequence is 16 residues long. Trimming took 5 bases from V and 3 from J; bases not matched to a gene: 12. CDR1 and CDR2 (germline): SGHNT, YENEEA. The CDR3 DNA reads as TGTGCCAGCAGCCCCTTCTCCGGGACAGGACACTACGAGCAGTACTTC. As protein: CASSPFSGTGHYEQYF.

This rearrangement joins TRBV19 to TRBJ2-1, with D hard to call. The CDR3 extends over 15 amino acids. The germline V gene encodes CDR1 LNHDA and CDR2 SQIVND (reference sequence). V lost 0 bases and J lost 1, with 7 bases in between. The DNA for the CDR3 is TGTGCCAGTAGTATAGAGGCTAGGTCCTACAATGAGCAGTTCTTC. It encodes CASSIEARSYNEQFF.

This rearrangement joins TRBV6-1 to TRBJ1-5; D call uncertain. Deletions cut 4 bases from V and 2 bases from J, with 18 bases between. This CDR3 spans 17 amino acids. Germline CDR1 and CDR2: MNHNS and SASEGT. DNA of the CDR3: TGTGCCAGCAGTGCGGGAAGGTCGGTTGGGGGCAATCAGCCCCAGCATTTT. Its protein product is CASSAGRSVGGNQPQHF.